Listed here are 26 T cell receptor beta chains from one sample, sequenced in a study of OX40 agonist ivuxolimab in advanced cancers. Method: immunoSEQ multiplex PCR; TCRdb's copy keeps in-frame clones and lacks some. The sample carries some 42,000 clones, roughly 86% recorded once. The specimen was CD4+ or CD8+ T cells sorted from blood, collected in a trial of the OX40 agonist ivuxolimab. These receptor sequences come from an adult with an advanced solid tumor such as melanoma, head and neck, liver or kidney cancer.

This chain uses TRBV9 with TRBJ1-5; D unclear. There are 15 residues in the CDR3. Trimming removed 0 bases at V and 4 bases at J, with 11 bases between. CDR1 SGDLS and CDR2 YYNGEE come from the germline V gene. The CDR3 is CASSVVPGFNQPQHF. CDR3 in DNA: TGTGCCAGCAGCGTAGTGCCAGGATTTAATCAGCCCCAGCATTTT.

This clone appeared a single time. The chain has TRBV29-1 and TRBJ1-1; perhaps TRBD1 as D (5 bases). The V gene's germline CDR1 is SQVTM and CDR2 ANQGSEA. CDR3 length: 11 amino acids. Trimming left V 3 bases short and J 5 bases short, with 7 bases between. The CDR3, as DNA: TGCAGCGTTGACAGGGCAACTGAAGCTTTCTTT. This gives the protein CSVDRATEAFF.

This clone was observed a single time. CDR3 sequence (DNA): TGCGCCAGCAGCGAGGGACAGGGGTTGAATTCACCCCTCCACTTT. This codes for CASSEGQGLNSPLHF. V usage is TRBV4-1 and J usage is TRBJ1-6; 10 positions agree with TRBD1. CDR3 length: 15 residues. V was clipped by 5 bases and J by 7 bases; unmatched bases: 5. Per germline, CDR1 MGHRA and CDR2 YSYEKL.

J is TRBJ2-6 and V is TRBV2, with TRBD2 identical over 7 bases. V was clipped by 6 bases and J by 4 bases; unmatched bases: 6. CDR1 is SNHLY, CDR2 FYNNEI, per germline. This CDR3 has 15 residues. This chain's CDR3 is CASSPRGDGANVLTF. CDR3 DNA: TGTGCCAGCAGCCCCCGGGGGGACGGGGCCAACGTCCTGACTTTC.

The chain carries TRBV4-1 and TRBJ1-4; D is uncertain. Germline loops: CDR1 MGHRA, CDR2 YSYEKL. The CDR3 runs to 14 residues. The V and J ends lost 0 bases and 1 base respectively, with 3 bases between them. The CDR3 coding sequence is TGCGCCAGCAGCCAAGAGGGAACTAATGAAAAACTGTTTTTT. This sequence encodes CASSQEGTNEKLFF.

This clone showed up just once. The J gene is TRBJ2-1, the V gene TRBV9; TRBD2 matches 10 bases. Looked up from germline, CDR1 is SGDLS and CDR2 is YYNGEE. V dropped 4 bases and J dropped 3; count of bases not matched to a gene: 10. The CDR3 spans 17 residues. CDR3 protein: CASSPRHTSGVYNEQFF. CDR3 nucleotides: TGTGCCAGCAGCCCGCGACATACTAGCGGGGTCTACAATGAGCAGTTCTTC.

This clone was seen more than once but under ten times. The rearrangement joins TRBV6-5 to TRBJ2-3; the D is unclear. The CDR3 is 14 residues long. CDR1 and CDR2 (germline): MNHEY, SVGAGI. V lost 2 bases, J lost 2 bases, and 8 bases lay in between. CDR3 sequence (DNA): TGTGCCAGCAGTTACATTATGGACACAGATACGCAGTATTTT. Encoded protein: CASSYIMDTDTQYF.

The chain has TRBV19 and TRBJ1-2, with 10 bases identical to TRBD1. The junction had 6 bases not matched to a gene; V was cut back by 10 bases and J by 7 bases. Looked up from germline, CDR1 is LNHDA and CDR2 is SQIVND (reference sequence). The CDR3 sequence is 12 residues long. The CDR3 DNA reads as TGTGCCATCCGGACAGGGGGAAGTGGCTACACCTTC. Protein: CAIRTGGSGYTF. The full variable domain, in which reference TRBV19 and TRBJ1-2 provide the parts outside the CDR3, is DGGITQSPKYLFRKEGQNVTLSCEQNLNHDAMYWYRQDPGQGLRLIYYSQIVNDFQKGDIAEGYSVSREKKESFPLTVTSAQKNPTAFYLCAIRTGGSGYTFGSGTRLTVV.

This clone was found once. The chain employs TRBV2 and TRBJ1-1; maybe TRBD1 (6 bases). This CDR3 has 12 amino acids. Trimming stripped 8 bases from V and 1 base from J, with 8 bases between. The germline CDR1 and CDR2 sequences are SNHLY and FYNNEI. CDR3 region: CASPRGNTEAFF. DNA of the CDR3: TGTGCCAGCCCCAGGGGGAACACTGAAGCTTTCTTT.

The V gene is TRBV10-1, the J gene TRBJ2-3; D gene unclear. CDR3 size: 14 residues. V was shortened by 4 bases and J by 3 bases, with 11 bases between the two germline ends. Germline values: CDR1 WNHNN, CDR2 SYGVQD (reference sequence). This chain's CDR3 is CASSGGKETDTQYF. In nucleotides, the CDR3 is TGCGCCAGCAGTGGCGGTAAGGAGACAGATACGCAGTATTTT.

This clone has a single count. The same CDR3 also results from other DNA sequences found in this sample. V gene TRBV27 combines with J gene TRBJ2-2; D unresolved. Germline CDR1 and CDR2: MNHEY and SMNVEV (reference sequence). The CDR3 totals 13 residues. Trimming took 2 bases from V and 2 from J, leaving 3 bases between them. The CDR3: CASSLLNTGELFF. CDR3 DNA: TGTGCCAGCAGTTTACTCAACACCGGGGAGCTGTTTTTT.

The chain is built from TRBV12-5 and TRBJ1-3; maybe TRBD1 (5 bases). The CDR3 runs 17 residues. Germline loops: CDR1 LGHNT, CDR2 FRNRAP. Trimming took 0 bases from V and 8 from J, leaving 20 bases between them. CDR3 in amino acids: CASGLVLWDRSRDTIYF. The CDR3 DNA is TGTGCTAGTGGTTTGGTATTATGGGACCGTTCCAGGGACACCATATATTTT.

The chain employs TRBV19 and TRBJ2-2, with a possible D match to TRBD2 (5 bases). The CDR3 consists of 12 residues. Trimming removed 6 bases at V and 7 bases at J, with 9 bases between. Germline V CDR1 and CDR2: LNHDA, SQIVND (reference sequence). Here the CDR3 reads CASRRSGGELFF. Written as DNA, the CDR3 is TGTGCCAGTAGGCGGAGCGGCGGGGAGCTGTTTTTT. The variable domain in full, with the rest retrieved from reference TRBV19 and TRBJ2-2, is DGGITQSPKYLFRKEGQNVTLSCEQNLNHDAMYWYRQDPGQGLRLIYYSQIVNDFQKGDIAEGYSVSREKKESFPLTVTSAQKNPTAFYLCASRRSGGELFFGEGSRLTVL.

The V call is TRBV19, the J call TRBJ1-4; D is ambiguous. Germline V gene data show CDR1 as LNHDA and CDR2 as SQIVND (reference sequence). Between the trimmed V and J ends, which lost 10 bases and 0 bases, there was a span of 9 bases. The CDR3 is 13 residues long. Here the CDR3 DNA reads TGTGCCACCAGACTTGCAACTAATGAAAAACTGTTTTTT. Protein product: CATRLATNEKLFF.

The gene calls are TRBV9 and TRBJ2-6, with D maybe TRBD1 (6 bases). This CDR3 is 18 amino acids long. V gave up 3 bases and J gave up 1 base, with 17 bases separating them. Germline values: CDR1 SGDLS, CDR2 YYNGEE. CDR3 amino acids: CASSAPTGGLSGANVLTF. CDR3 bases: TGTGCCAGCAGCGCCCCGACAGGTGGCTTGTCTGGGGCCAACGTCCTGACTTTC.

This chain joins TRBV6-6 and TRBJ1-2; tentative D call: TRBD1 (5 bases). CDR3 size: 12 residues. Trimming took off 10 bases at V and 7 bases at J, with 16 bases between the two ends. Germline V gene sequence: CDR1 MNHNY, CDR2 SVGAGI (reference sequence). CDR3 region: CANRDLVGGYTF. The CDR3 region has the DNA TGTGCCAACCGGGACCTCGTGGGTGGCTACACCTTC.

The chain has TRBV7-9 and TRBJ1-2; 7 nucleotides match TRBD1. This CDR3 comprises 17 residues. The trim removed 3 bases at V and 6 bases at J, leaving 16 bases unmatched. CDR1 SEHNR and CDR2 FQNEAQ come from the germline V gene (reference sequence). The CDR3 bases are TGTGCCAGCAGCTTTCGGGGACAGTCCTATGGCCTCGATGGCTACACCTTC. Amino acids: CASSFRGQSYGLDGYTF.

V usage is TRBV7-9 and J usage is TRBJ1-1; no clear D. The CDR3 contains 11 residues. V was pared by 1 base and J by 6 bases, with 3 bases between. CDR1 SEHNR and CDR2 FQNEAQ come from the germline V gene (reference sequence). CDR3 bases: TGTGCCAGCAGCTTAGACCCTGAAGCTTTCTTT. This gives the protein CASSLDPEAFF.

V and J are TRBV10-3 and TRBJ2-3; 10 bases map to TRBD1. The CDR3 runs to 15 residues. Germline CDR1 and CDR2: ENHRY and SYGVKD. V dropped 4 bases and J dropped 5; count of bases not matched to a gene: 6. DNA of the CDR3: TGTGCCATCAGTGCGGGACAGGGGAAGGGAGATACGCAGTATTTT. This sequence encodes CAISAGQGKGDTQYF.

Here the CDR3 reads CASSEGRGRETQYF. The CDR3 bases are TGTGCCAGCAGTGAAGGCAGGGGGCGAGAGACCCAGTACTTC. V gene TRBV6-4 combines with J gene TRBJ2-5, with TRBD1 matching over 8 bases. There are 14 residues in the CDR3. Germline V lookup: CDR1 MRHNA, CDR2 SNTAGT. V trimming: 3 bases; J trimming: 4 bases; junction bases outside the gene matches: 4.

This clone appeared a single time. The chain recombines TRBV28 with TRBJ1-2, with TRBD1 identical over 7 bases. Losses at the gene ends were 4 bases for V and 5 bases for J; bases not matched to a gene: 13. CDR1 and CDR2 (germline): MDHEN, SYDVKM. CDR3 size: 16 residues. The CDR3 DNA sequence: TGTGCCAGCAGTTCCCTCACAGGGGCCCTTCAGTATGGCTACACCTTC. Translation: CASSSLTGALQYGYTF.

The chain recombines TRBV11-3 with TRBJ2-7, with TRBD1 matching over 9 bases. V dropped 4 bases and J dropped 4; count of bases not matched to a gene: 11. This CDR3 contains 16 residues. Germline V CDR1 and CDR2: SGHNT, YENEEA. The CDR3 region has the DNA TGTGCCAGCAGCTCCTCCTCCGGGACAGGGATATACGAGCAGTACTTC. Translated: CASSSSSGTGIYEQYF. Combining the CDR3 with reference TRBV11-3 and TRBJ2-7 gives the whole variable domain EAGVVQSPRYKIIEKKQPVAFWCNPISGHNTLYWYLQNLGQGPELLIRYENEEAVDDSQLPKDRFSAERLKGVDSTLKIQPAELGDSAVYLCASSSSSGTGIYEQYFGPGTRLTVT.

This clone was observed a few times. The chain couples TRBV4-1 to TRBJ1-5; D not resolved. Germline CDR1 and CDR2: MGHRA and YSYEKL. Deletions cut 0 bases from V and 1 base from J, with 10 bases between. The CDR3 sequence is 16 residues long. CDR3 residues: CASSQDPEMSNQPQHF. The CDR3 nucleotides are TGCGCCAGCAGCCAAGATCCTGAGATGAGCAATCAGCCCCAGCATTTT.

The V call is TRBV4-3, the J call TRBJ2-7; D gene ambiguous. Trimming removed 1 base from V and 3 bases from J, with 7 bases in between. The CDR3 consists of 13 residues. Germline loops: CDR1 LGHNA, CDR2 YSLEER. The CDR3 protein is CASSQGTGYEQYF. Written as DNA, the CDR3 is TGCGCCAGCAGCCAAGGTACCGGCTACGAGCAGTACTTC.

The gene calls are TRBV7-3 and TRBJ2-5; 8 nucleotides line up with TRBD2. The CDR3 runs to 13 residues. Germline CDR1 and CDR2: SGHTA and FQGTGA. The ends lost 6 bases at V and 5 bases at J; junction bases unmatched: 5. The DNA for the CDR3 is TGTGCCAGCAGTTTGACTAGCGCCGAGACCCAGTACTTC. Its translation is CASSLTSAETQYF.

V is TRBV7-8 and J is TRBJ1-5, with D maybe TRBD1 (5 bases). CDR3 length equals 12 residues. Germline V gives CDR1 SGHVS, CDR2 FQNEAQ. Deletions cut 8 bases from V and 6 bases from J, with 11 bases between. The CDR3, as DNA: TGTGCCAGCTCGGGGGGGGGTCAGCCCCAGCATTTT. Amino acids: CASSGGGQPQHF.